The T cell receptor (beta chain) under discussion was sequenced for a study of T cell changes during pregnancy in multiple sclerosis. There are 13 residues in the CDR3. V gave up 4 bases and J gave up 7 bases, with 11 bases separating them. CDR1 and CDR2 from the germline V gene are MNHEY and SMNVEV (reference sequence). The protocol was immunoSEQ multiplex PCR, while the TCRdb copy is restricted to in-frame clones and leaves out a portion. The sample holds around 56,000 clones, about nine tenths seen once. The sequence came from a female donor in good health, enrolled as a control in a pregnancy study. The sequencing here drew on peripheral blood, taken in the first trimester of pregnancy. This chain uses TRBV27 with TRBJ1-5, with D possibly TRBD1 on 5 matching bases. The CDR3 DNA sequence: TGTGCCAGCAGTTCCGGGGCGGGACAGCCCCAGCATTTT. This gives the protein CASSSGAGQPQHF.